Listed below are T cell receptor beta chains from one sample, sequenced in a study of CD8+ T cells in alopecia areata. The data were produced by immunoSEQ multiplex PCR, yet TCRdb's version contains in-frame clones alone and is incomplete. The repertoire holds 89,000 or so clones, with roughly 51% as singletons. The material sequenced was NKG2D-high CD8+ T cells sorted from blood. These receptor sequences come from a human donor with alopecia areata. CDR3s leave out the opening cysteine and the closing phenylalanine or tryptophan. The D gene is left open where the match is weak. For some rows the clone size is stated as once, few or many, or as a class when expanded; others skip it.

TRBV27 | TRBD2 | NA | ASSLSGPSGGGQAEQY
TRBV29-1 | NA | NA | SLKGGDYGYT
TRBV28 | TRBD2 | few | ASGGLAGVPETQY
TRBV30 | NA | NA | AGRGGGSYEQF
TRBV2 | NA | few | ASRGNEQF
TRBV6-5 | NA | NA | ASSYVSANQPQH
TRBV4-1 | NA | few | ASSQSDSPPNYEQY
TRBV27 | NA | NA | ASSLYRADTQY
TRBV2 | TRBD1 | few | ASSGDATGTETQY
TRBV7-9 | NA | NA | ASSLGDYNEQF
TRBV4-1 | TRBD2 | NA | ASSRAGDYEQY
TRBV15 | NA | NA | ATSRGPFGEQY
TRBV7-2 | NA | NA | ASIEGTGVLT
TRBV13 | NA | NA | ASSGEGGRGFREETQY
TRBV10-3 | NA | few | AIGNEQF
TRBV7-9 | TRBD2 | few | ASSSRGGDYNEQF
TRBV30 | NA | few | AWTRGVDNSPLH
TRBV7-2 | NA | NA | ASSLGGGQETQY
TRBV20-1 | NA | NA | SALWRNTIY
TRBV29-1 | TRBD1 | few | SVEFGTERAYEQY
TRBV27 | NA | NA | ASSYQQNEQF
TRBV5-6 | NA | NA | ASSLVLVQSHYGYT
TRBV29-1 | TRBD1 | few | SVLTGLTGAPQETQY
TRBV20-1 | NA | NA | SALHYNEQF
TRBV29-1 | NA | few | SARTFKGSDTQY
TRBV2 | NA | NA | ASRSSGVQETQY
TRBV27 | NA | NA | ASSLTAAGETQY
TRBV29-1 | TRBD1 | NA | SVETPGQDSYEQY
TRBV5-6 | NA | few | ASSEGGGTEAF
TRBV27 | NA | once | ASGIDTQY
TRBV29-1 | TRBD2 | few | SVRRAGGSSYEQY
TRBV7-9 | TRBD2 | NA | ASKAGGGNIQY
TRBV30 | NA | NA | AWGINEQY
TRBV29-1 | NA | NA | SVEVGGQIPGNTIY
TRBV19 | TRBD2 | NA | ASRSGINEQF
TRBV6-6 | TRBD1 | NA | ASSPRGQGQPQH
TRBV2 | NA | few | ASMGIGNHIYNEQF
TRBV29-1 | NA | NA | SVEREDYGYT
TRBV6-6 | NA | NA | ASNSGTLQF
TRBV29-1 | NA | NA | SVDSAYGYT
TRBV10-2 | NA | NA | ASSAAGRTDTQY
TRBV7-9 | NA | once | ASRAGQLSTDTQY
TRBV2 | NA | NA | ASGAGAGMNTEAF
TRBV11-2 | TRBD2 | NA | ASSPGGTAGANVLT
TRBV29-1 | NA | NA | SVEGTVYNEQF
TRBV4-3 | NA | NA | ASSQDSGEQY
TRBV13 | NA | few | ASSPPQGGKDYEQF
TRBV9 | NA | once | ASSGGDRTDTQY
TRBV29-1 | TRBD1 | NA | SVGEDRAPHEQY
TRBV2 | NA | NA | AVWDTDSYEQY
TRBV9 | NA | NA | ASSVGESGQETQY
TRBV28 | TRBD1 | few | ASSPGQGWAEAF
TRBV29-1 | NA | few | SVVDRFSYEQY
TRBV28 | TRBD2 | few | ASSRLAETQETQY
TRBV4-1 | TRBD1 | once | ASRDRGSEAF
TRBV7-2 | TRBD2 | NA | ASSSLAAGYEQY
TRBV9 | TRBD2 | NA | ASSVGPSGDDYEQY